A selection of T cell receptor beta chains follows, all from one sample in a study of shared clonotypes between healthy human individuals. Measured with immunoSEQ multiplex PCR; TCRdb has only the in-frame clones, and not every one. The table shows 1.4 million to 1.5 million clones, with roughly 96% occurring only once. Sequencing was carried out using naive CD4+ T cells sorted from blood. The receptors were sampled from a man aged 25 to 45 in good health. CDR3s include the opening cysteine and the closing phenylalanine or tryptophan. Fields, in order: J gene, clone size, V gene, D gene, CDR3 protein, CDR3 DNA. The D gene is left open where the match is weak. Expanded clones are given a class, and other clones once, few, many or no size at all.

TRBJ2-2 | . | TRBV7-7 | . | CASSNQGPTGELFF | TGTGCCAGCAGCAATCAGGGGCCCACCGGGGAGCTGTTTTTT
TRBJ2-1 | . | TRBV20-1 | . | CSARDRAGPFF | TGCAGTGCTAGAGATAGGGCGGGACCGTTCTTC
TRBJ2-7 | . | TRBV15 | TRBD1 | CATSRGPGTGGDEQYF | TGTGCCACCAGCAGAGGACCCGGGACAGGGGGAGACGAGCAGTACTTC
TRBJ1-1 | . | TRBV9 | . | CASSPRTGNTEAFF | TGTGCCAGCAGCCCACGGACTGGGAACACTGAAGCTTTCTTT
TRBJ2-1 | . | TRBV25-1 | TRBD2 | CASSASSGSRNEQFF | TGTGCCAGCAGTGCATCTAGCGGGAGTCGCAATGAGCAGTTCTTC
TRBJ1-3 | . | TRBV9 | . | CASSSTGMGNTIYF | TGTGCCAGCAGCTCTACAGGGATGGGAAACACCATATATTTT
TRBJ1-1 | . | TRBV6-1 | . | CASSDGLNTEAFF | TGTGCCAGCAGTGACGGACTGAACACTGAAGCTTTCTTT
TRBJ2-7 | . | TRBV29-1 | . | CSVVTGYEQYF | TGCAGCGTTGTAACTGGCTACGAGCAGTACTTC
TRBJ2-3 | . | TRBV19 | TRBD2 | CASTRSGATDTQYF | TGTGCCAGTACCCGTAGCGGGGCGACAGATACGCAGTATTTT
TRBJ2-7 | . | TRBV30 | . | CAWSQGRGYEQYF | TGTGCCTGGAGTCAAGGGCGGGGCTACGAGCAGTACTTC
TRBJ2-7 | . | TRBV2 | . | CASREGAYEQYF | TGTGCCAGTCGAGAGGGGGCCTACGAGCAGTACTTC
TRBJ1-5 | . | TRBV10-1 | . | CASSEGFDQPQHF | TGCGCCAGCAGCGAAGGGTTCGATCAGCCCCAGCATTTT
TRBJ1-2 | . | TRBV6-5 | TRBD1 | CASSYTGQGHGYTF | TGTGCCAGCAGTTACACCGGACAGGGACACGGCTACACCTTC
TRBJ2-7 | . | TRBV12-2 | . | CASRRLGTSGTYEQYF | TGTGCAAGTCGCCGACTCGGGACTAGCGGGACCTACGAGCAGTACTTC
TRBJ2-2 | . | TRBV18 | TRBD1 | CASSLGTGRNTGELFF | TGTGCCAGCTCACTCGGGACAGGGCGTAACACCGGGGAGCTGTTTTTT
TRBJ2-3 | . | TRBV27 | TRBD2 | CATGLAGITDTQYF | TGTGCCACCGGACTAGCGGGAATCACAGATACGCAGTATTTT
TRBJ1-4 | . | TRBV5-6 | TRBD1 | CASSNWDRENEKLFF | TGTGCCAGCAGCAACTGGGACAGGGAAAATGAAAAACTGTTTTTT
TRBJ2-1 | . | TRBV20-1 | TRBD1 | CSAIGQVEQFF | TGCAGTGCTATCGGACAGGTTGAGCAGTTCTTC
TRBJ1-4 | . | TRBV2 | TRBD1 | CASGDRGEKLFF | TGTGCCAGCGGGGACAGGGGGGAAAAACTGTTTTTT
TRBJ2-1 | . | TRBV5-8 | . | CASSPGRGWGNEQFF | TGTGCCAGCAGCCCCGGTAGGGGATGGGGGAACGAGCAGTTCTTC
TRBJ1-4 | . | TRBV2 | TRBD1 | CASSGQGSEKLFF | TGTGCCAGCAGCGGACAGGGGAGTGAAAAACTGTTTTTT
TRBJ2-1 | . | TRBV11-3 | TRBD2 | CASSFKRDSYNEQFF | TGTGCCAGCAGCTTTAAGCGGGATTCCTACAATGAGCAGTTCTTC
TRBJ2-1 | . | TRBV6-5 | . | CASRGGTAIFF | TGTGCCAGCAGGGGAGGGACAGCAATATTCTTC
TRBJ2-1 | . | TRBV5-4 | . | CASSFSRLANEQFF | TGTGCCAGCAGCTTTTCTCGTTTGGCCAATGAGCAGTTCTTC
TRBJ1-1 | . | TRBV11-1 | TRBD1 | CASSLRQGFRTEAFF | TGTGCCAGCAGCTTAAGACAGGGATTTCGAACTGAAGCTTTCTTT
TRBJ2-5 | . | TRBV29-1 | . | CSVPRGMIETQYF | TGCAGCGTCCCTCGGGGTATGATAGAGACCCAGTACTTC
TRBJ1-5 | . | TRBV5-5 | TRBD1 | CASSPQWGQNNQPQHF | TGTGCCAGCAGCCCACAGTGGGGACAGAACAATCAGCCCCAGCATTTT
TRBJ2-7 | once | TRBV6-5 | TRBD1 | CASNYRDRAYEQYF | TGTGCCAGCAACTACCGGGACAGGGCCTACGAGCAGTACTTC
TRBJ1-5 | . | TRBV5-8 | . | CASSQAGWGNQPQHF | TGTGCCAGCAGCCAGGCGGGGTGGGGCAATCAGCCCCAGCATTTT
TRBJ2-1 | . | TRBV6-5 | TRBD2 | CASSYTAGGPLEQFF | TGTGCCAGCAGTTACACAGCGGGAGGGCCCCTTGAGCAGTTCTTC
TRBJ2-2 | . | TRBV4-1 | TRBD1 | CASSQGDRGLRSGELFF | TGCGCCAGCAGCCAAGGCGACAGGGGGTTGCGATCCGGGGAGCTGTTTTTT
TRBJ2-7 | . | TRBV4-3 | . | CASSPHQAPTHEQYF | TGCGCCAGCAGCCCGCACCAGGCTCCAACCCACGAGCAGTACTTC
TRBJ1-4 | . | TRBV28 | . | CASTRRNEKLFF | TGTGCCAGCACCCGACGAAATGAAAAACTGTTTTTT
TRBJ2-7 | . | TRBV6-6 | TRBD1 | CASSTDRAYEQYF | TGTGCCAGCAGTACAGACAGGGCCTACGAGCAGTACTTC
TRBJ2-7 | once | TRBV18 | TRBD1 | CASSPDRGPSEQYF | TGTGCCAGCTCACCGGACAGGGGGCCTTCCGAGCAGTACTTC
TRBJ2-3 | . | TRBV6-5 | . | CASSYSSARDTQYF | TGTGCCAGCAGTTACTCGTCAGCCAGAGATACGCAGTATTTT
TRBJ1-3 | . | TRBV6-6 | . | CASSYSTSSGNTIYF | TGTGCCAGCAGTTACTCGACGTCCTCTGGAAACACCATATATTTT
TRBJ2-2 | . | TRBV9 | . | CASSVGNPNTGELFF | TGTGCCAGCAGCGTGGGGAACCCGAACACCGGGGAGCTGTTTTTT
TRBJ1-5 | . | TRBV15 | . | CATSRGERNQPQHF | TGTGCCACCAGCAGAGGGGAGCGCAATCAGCCCCAGCATTTT
TRBJ2-7 | . | TRBV7-9 | . | CASSPGQYYEQYF | TGTGCCAGCAGCCCTGGACAGTATTACGAGCAGTACTTC
TRBJ2-7 | . | TRBV5-1 | . | CASSGGTGLQANEQYF | TGCGCCAGCAGCGGGGGAACAGGGTTACAAGCTAACGAGCAGTACTTC
TRBJ1-1 | . | TRBV7-9 | . | CASSLSPIENTEAFF | TGTGCCAGCAGCTTAAGCCCCATAGAGAACACTGAAGCTTTCTTT
TRBJ2-6 | . | TRBV6-5 | . | CASSYNSGSGANVLTF | TGTGCCAGCAGTTACAATAGCGGCTCTGGGGCCAACGTCCTGACTTTC
TRBJ1-1 | . | TRBV10-1 | . | CASSDRMNTEAFF | TGCGCCAGCTCGGACAGAATGAACACTGAAGCTTTCTTT
TRBJ1-5 | . | TRBV5-5 | TRBD1 | CASSRQGDQPQHF | TGTGCCAGCAGCCGACAGGGTGATCAGCCCCAGCATTTT
TRBJ2-3 | . | TRBV5-1 | TRBD1 | CASSSTGTGSLTDTQYF | TGCGCCAGCAGTTCGACCGGGACAGGGTCACTCACCGATACGCAGTATTTT
TRBJ2-7 | . | TRBV15 | . | CATSRDSYEQYF | TGTGCCACCAGCAGAGACAGCTACGAGCAGTACTTC
TRBJ2-5 | . | TRBV18 | . | CASSPFPGRDGSGQETQYF | TGTGCCAGCTCACCATTCCCCGGGCGCGACGGGAGTGGGCAAGAGACCCAGTACTTC
TRBJ1-3 | . | TRBV27 | . | CASSFAGSGNTIYF | TGTGCCAGCAGTTTTGCAGGGTCGGGAAACACCATATATTTT
TRBJ1-5 | . | TRBV6-1 | . | CASSLQGYSNQPQHF | TGTGCCAGCAGTCTTCAGGGTTATAGCAATCAGCCCCAGCATTTT